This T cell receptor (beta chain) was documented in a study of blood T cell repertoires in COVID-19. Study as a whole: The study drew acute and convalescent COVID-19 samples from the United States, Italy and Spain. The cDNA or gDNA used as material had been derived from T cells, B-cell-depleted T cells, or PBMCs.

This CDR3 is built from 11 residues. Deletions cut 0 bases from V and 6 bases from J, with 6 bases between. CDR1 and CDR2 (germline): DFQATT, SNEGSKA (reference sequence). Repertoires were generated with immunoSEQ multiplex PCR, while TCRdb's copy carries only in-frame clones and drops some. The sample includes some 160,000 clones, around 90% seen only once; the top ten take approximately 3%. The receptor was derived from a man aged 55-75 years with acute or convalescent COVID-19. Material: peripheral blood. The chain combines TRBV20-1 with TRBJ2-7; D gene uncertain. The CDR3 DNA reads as TGCAGTGCTAGAGATCAGTTCGAGCAGTACTTC. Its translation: CSARDQFEQYF.